The source of this TCR beta chain is a study of T cells after yellow fever vaccination. This CDR3 is built from 14 residues. Trimming cost V 5 bases and J 5 bases, with 12 bases left between them. Germline-derived CDR1 and CDR2 are SGHTA and FQGTGA. Concerning this clonotype itself: Its target is not known.

5'RACE template switching generated TCR cDNA, adding a universal primer site and UMIs. MiXCR was run by TCRdb on the 5' RACE reads, yielding one entry per CDR3 protein. Of 300,000 to 450,000 distinct CDR3 sequences in the sample, 7% to 10% were seen once. Study-wide results and limits: Post-booster reappearance was seen for most primary-vaccination clones (around 96% CD4, around 88% CD8). The bulk population could contribute abundant contaminating clonotypes to FACS-sorted repertoires.

The sample here was PBMCs, taken about 41 days after the first yellow fever vaccination. The J gene is TRBJ2-2, the V gene TRBV7-3; D gene unclear. The receptor was derived from a man younger than 35 who received the YFV17D yellow fever vaccine. The CDR3 sequence: CASSPFPETGELFF. The DNA of the CDR3 is TGTGCCAGCAGCCCCTTCCCCGAAACCGGGGAGCTGTTTTTT.